The rows below give T cell receptor beta chains drawn from one sample of a study of identical twins. TCRdb passed the 5' RACE reads through MiXCR, listing each CDR3 protein once. The profile shows fewer than 900,000 distinct CDR3 sequences, roughly 18% of them singletons. The same sample was also studied in work on T cells expressing NK-cell markers.

The sequencing sample was made of PBMCs. These receptors were taken from a woman aged 18-29 years in good health. Both conserved end residues are part of each CDR3. Each record gives: J gene, D gene, clone size, V gene, CDR3 protein, CDR3 DNA. A D gene is named only where the DNA matches it firmly. Some rows mark clone size as missing; the rest say once, few, many or name a class of expanded clone.

j_call: TRBJ2-5; d_call: NA; clone_size: few; v_call: TRBV27; cdr3_aa: CASSLYGTETQYF; cdr3_nt: TGTGCCAGCAGTTTATACGGGACGGAGACCCAGTACTTC
j_call: TRBJ2-2; d_call: TRBD2; clone_size: few; v_call: TRBV20-1; cdr3_aa: CSARGVGTKNTGELFF; cdr3_nt: TGCAGTGCTAGAGGGGTCGGGACTAAGAACACCGGGGAGCTGTTTTTT
j_call: TRBJ2-5; d_call: NA; clone_size: many; v_call: TRBV6-5; cdr3_aa: CASSYTTRTPPDF; cdr3_nt: TGTGCCAGCAGTTACACGACTCGGACACCTCCGGACTTC
j_call: TRBJ1-1; d_call: NA; clone_size: few; v_call: TRBV7-9; cdr3_aa: CASSLDFIGTEAFF; cdr3_nt: TGTGCCAGCAGCTTGGACTTTATTGGCACTGAAGCTTTCTTT
j_call: TRBJ2-1; d_call: NA; clone_size: NA; v_call: TRBV5-1; cdr3_aa: CASRMVSSSYNEQFF; cdr3_nt: TGCGCCAGCAGAATGGTGTCGAGCTCCTACAATGAGCAGTTCTTC
j_call: TRBJ1-2; d_call: NA; clone_size: NA; v_call: TRBV14; cdr3_aa: CASSQEPDYGYTF; cdr3_nt: TGTGCCAGCAGCCAAGAGCCAGACTATGGCTACACCTTC
j_call: TRBJ2-3; d_call: NA; clone_size: few; v_call: TRBV5-1; cdr3_aa: CASSEPVGAQYF; cdr3_nt: TGCGCCAGCAGCGAACCTGTGGGGGCGCAGTATTTT
j_call: TRBJ1-5; d_call: NA; clone_size: few; v_call: TRBV7-2; cdr3_aa: CASSLNFSPGYQPQHF; cdr3_nt: TGTGCCAGCAGCTTGAATTTTTCTCCGGGGTATCAGCCCCAGCATTTT
j_call: TRBJ2-3; d_call: TRBD2; clone_size: NA; v_call: TRBV3-1; cdr3_aa: CASSHLAGGMNTQYF; cdr3_nt: TGTGCCAGCAGCCACTTAGCGGGAGGAATGAATACGCAGTATTTT
j_call: TRBJ2-7; d_call: TRBD1; clone_size: NA; v_call: TRBV2; cdr3_aa: CATQGFGDRPYEQYF; cdr3_nt: TGTGCCACCCAAGGGTTCGGGGACAGGCCCTACGAGCAGTACTTC
j_call: TRBJ2-1; d_call: TRBD2; clone_size: few; v_call: TRBV5-4; cdr3_aa: CASNTGPSGYNEQFF; cdr3_nt: TGTGCCAGCAACACGGGGCCTAGCGGATACAATGAGCAGTTCTTC
j_call: TRBJ2-2; d_call: NA; clone_size: NA; v_call: TRBV6-5; cdr3_aa: CASSYGQRYTGELFF; cdr3_nt: TGTGCCAGCAGTTACGGCCAGAGATACACCGGGGAGCTGTTTTTT
j_call: TRBJ1-1; d_call: NA; clone_size: NA; v_call: TRBV7-6; cdr3_aa: CASSLGLGTNTEAFF; cdr3_nt: TGTGCCAGCAGCTTAGGTTTGGGGACGAACACTGAAGCTTTCTTT
j_call: TRBJ2-3; d_call: NA; clone_size: few; v_call: TRBV7-2; cdr3_aa: CAGGVFGRDTQYF; cdr3_nt: TGTGCCGGAGGGGTTTTTGGTAGAGATACGCAGTATTTT
j_call: TRBJ2-1; d_call: NA; clone_size: NA; v_call: TRBV9; cdr3_aa: CASSVVGNNEQFF; cdr3_nt: TGTGCCAGCAGCGTAGTAGGAAACAATGAGCAGTTCTTC